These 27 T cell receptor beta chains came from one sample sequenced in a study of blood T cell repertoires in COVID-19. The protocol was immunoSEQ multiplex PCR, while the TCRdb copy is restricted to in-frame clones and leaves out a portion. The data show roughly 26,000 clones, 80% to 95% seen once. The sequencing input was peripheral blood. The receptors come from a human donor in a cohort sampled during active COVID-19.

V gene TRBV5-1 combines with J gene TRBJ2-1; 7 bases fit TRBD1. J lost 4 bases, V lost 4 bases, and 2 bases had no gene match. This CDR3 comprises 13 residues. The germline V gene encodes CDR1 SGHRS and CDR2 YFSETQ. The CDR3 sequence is CASSTTGYNEQFF. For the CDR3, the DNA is TGCGCCAGCAGCACGACAGGGTACAATGAGCAGTTCTTC.

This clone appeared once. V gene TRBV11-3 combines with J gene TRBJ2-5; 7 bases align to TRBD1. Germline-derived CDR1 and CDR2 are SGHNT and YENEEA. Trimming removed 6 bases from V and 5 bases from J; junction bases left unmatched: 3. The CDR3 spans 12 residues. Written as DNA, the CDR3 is TGTGCCAGCAGACAACAGGGGGAGACCCAGTACTTC. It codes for CASRQQGETQYF.

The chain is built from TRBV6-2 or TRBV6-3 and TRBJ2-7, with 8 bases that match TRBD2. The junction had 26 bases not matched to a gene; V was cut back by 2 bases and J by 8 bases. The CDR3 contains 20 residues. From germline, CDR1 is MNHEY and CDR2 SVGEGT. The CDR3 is CASSYPRRGDGPLRYLQQYF. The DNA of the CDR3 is TGTGCCAGCAGTTACCCGAGGCGGGGGGACGGGCCCCTACGATATTTACAGCAGTACTTC.

CDR3 nucleotides: TGTGCCAGCATTGATTTGGACAGGGGAAAGAATCAGCCCCAGCATTTT. Protein sequence: CASIDLDRGKNQPQHF. This chain connects TRBV2 to TRBJ1-5; 9 bases line up with TRBD1. The CDR3 has 16 amino acids. V gave up 7 bases and J gave up 4 bases; unmatched junction bases: 11. The germline V gene encodes CDR1 SNHLY and CDR2 FYNNEI.

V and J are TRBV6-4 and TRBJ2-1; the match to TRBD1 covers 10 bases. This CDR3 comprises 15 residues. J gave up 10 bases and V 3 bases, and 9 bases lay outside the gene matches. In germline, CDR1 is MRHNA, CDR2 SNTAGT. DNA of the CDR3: TGTGCCAGCAGTGAATCCGGGACAGGGGTAAAAGAGCAGTTCTTC. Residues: CASSESGTGVKEQFF.

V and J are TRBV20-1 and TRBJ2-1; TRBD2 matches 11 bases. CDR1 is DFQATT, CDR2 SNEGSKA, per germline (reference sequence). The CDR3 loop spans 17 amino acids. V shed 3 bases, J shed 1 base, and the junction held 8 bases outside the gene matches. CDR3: CSASGLAGGLSYNEQFF. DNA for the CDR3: TGCAGTGCTAGTGGATTAGCGGGGGGGCTTTCCTACAATGAGCAGTTCTTC.

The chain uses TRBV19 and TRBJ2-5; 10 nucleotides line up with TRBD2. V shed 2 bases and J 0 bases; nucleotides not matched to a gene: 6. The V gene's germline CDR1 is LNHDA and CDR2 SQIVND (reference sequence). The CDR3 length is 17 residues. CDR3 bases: TGTGCCAGTAGTATACCGTCTAGCGGGGGACACCAAGAGACCCAGTACTTC. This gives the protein CASSIPSSGGHQETQYF.

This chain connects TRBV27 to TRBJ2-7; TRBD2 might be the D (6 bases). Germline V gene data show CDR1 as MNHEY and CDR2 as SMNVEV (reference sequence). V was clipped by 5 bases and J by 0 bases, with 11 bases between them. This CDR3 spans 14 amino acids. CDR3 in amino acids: CASSGGFNSYEQYF. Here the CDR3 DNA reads TGTGCCAGCAGTGGGGGGTTTAACTCCTACGAGCAGTACTTC.

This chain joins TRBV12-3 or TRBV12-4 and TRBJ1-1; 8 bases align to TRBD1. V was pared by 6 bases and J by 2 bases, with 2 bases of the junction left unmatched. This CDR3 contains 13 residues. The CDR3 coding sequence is TGTGCCAGCAGACAGGGGGTTAACACTGAAGCTTTCTTT. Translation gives CASRQGVNTEAFF.

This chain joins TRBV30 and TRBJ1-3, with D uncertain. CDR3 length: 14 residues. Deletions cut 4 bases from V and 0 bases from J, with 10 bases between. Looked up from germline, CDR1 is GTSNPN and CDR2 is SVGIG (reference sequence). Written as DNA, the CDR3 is TGTGCCTGGAAATACACGCTCTCTGGAAACACCATATATTTT. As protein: CAWKYTLSGNTIYF.

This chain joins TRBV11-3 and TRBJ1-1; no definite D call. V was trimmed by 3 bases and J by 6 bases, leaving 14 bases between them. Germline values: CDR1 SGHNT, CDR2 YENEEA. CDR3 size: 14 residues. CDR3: CASSLGSSNAEAFF. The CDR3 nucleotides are TGTGCCAGCAGCTTGGGCTCCAGCAACGCTGAAGCTTTCTTT.

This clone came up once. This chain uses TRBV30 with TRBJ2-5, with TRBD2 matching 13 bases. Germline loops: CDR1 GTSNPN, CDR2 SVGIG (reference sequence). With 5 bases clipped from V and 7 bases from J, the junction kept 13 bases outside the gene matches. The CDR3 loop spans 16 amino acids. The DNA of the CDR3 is TGTGCCTGGCTCACCGGGACTAGCGGGGCCAGGGGGACCCAGTACTTC. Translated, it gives CAWLTGTSGARGTQYF.

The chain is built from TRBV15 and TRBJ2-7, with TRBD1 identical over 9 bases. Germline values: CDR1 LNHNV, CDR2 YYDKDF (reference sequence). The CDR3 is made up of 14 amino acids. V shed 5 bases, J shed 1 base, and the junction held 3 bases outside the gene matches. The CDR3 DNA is TGTGCCACCAGCGAGGGGACAGGGTCCTACGAGCAGTACTTC. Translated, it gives CATSEGTGSYEQYF.

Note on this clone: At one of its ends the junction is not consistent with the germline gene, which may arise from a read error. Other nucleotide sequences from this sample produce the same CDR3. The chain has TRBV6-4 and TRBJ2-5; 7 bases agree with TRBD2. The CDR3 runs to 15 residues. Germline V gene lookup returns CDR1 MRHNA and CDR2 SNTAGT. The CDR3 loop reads CASSVGEGFQETQYF. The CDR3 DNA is TGTGCCAGCAGTGTTGGGGAGGGCTTCCAAGAGACTCAGTACTTC.

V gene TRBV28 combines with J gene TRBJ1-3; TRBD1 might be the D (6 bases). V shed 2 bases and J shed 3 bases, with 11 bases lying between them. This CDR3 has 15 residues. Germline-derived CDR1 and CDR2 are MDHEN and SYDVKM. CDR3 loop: CASSLQGRGGNTIYF. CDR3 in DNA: TGTGCCAGCAGTTTACAGGGCAGGGGTGGAAACACCATATATTTT.

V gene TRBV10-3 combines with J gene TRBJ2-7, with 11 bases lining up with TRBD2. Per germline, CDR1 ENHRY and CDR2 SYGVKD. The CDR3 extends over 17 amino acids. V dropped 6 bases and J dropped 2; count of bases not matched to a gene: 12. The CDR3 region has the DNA TGTGCCATCAGATCAGGGACTAGCGGTATTCAAGCCTACGAGCAGTACTTC. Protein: CAIRSGTSGIQAYEQYF.

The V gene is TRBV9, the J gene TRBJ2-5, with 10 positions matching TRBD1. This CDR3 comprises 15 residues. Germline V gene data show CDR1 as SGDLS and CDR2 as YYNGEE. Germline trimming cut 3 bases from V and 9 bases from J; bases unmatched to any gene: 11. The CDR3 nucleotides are TGTGCCAGCAGCGATAGTTCTGGGGACAGGGGTGCCCAGTACTTC. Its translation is CASSDSSGDRGAQYF.

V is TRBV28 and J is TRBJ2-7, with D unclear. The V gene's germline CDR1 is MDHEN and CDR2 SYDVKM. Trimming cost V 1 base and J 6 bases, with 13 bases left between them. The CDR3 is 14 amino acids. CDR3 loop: CASSLSGWVGEQYF. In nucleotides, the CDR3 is TGTGCCAGCAGTTTATCCGGGTGGGTAGGCGAGCAGTACTTC.

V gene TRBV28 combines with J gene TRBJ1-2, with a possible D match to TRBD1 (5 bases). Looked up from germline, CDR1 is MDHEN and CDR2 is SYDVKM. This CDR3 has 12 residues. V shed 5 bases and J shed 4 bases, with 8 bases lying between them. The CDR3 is CASSRRGYGYTF. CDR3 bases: TGTGCCAGCAGTCGGAGGGGCTATGGCTACACCTTC.

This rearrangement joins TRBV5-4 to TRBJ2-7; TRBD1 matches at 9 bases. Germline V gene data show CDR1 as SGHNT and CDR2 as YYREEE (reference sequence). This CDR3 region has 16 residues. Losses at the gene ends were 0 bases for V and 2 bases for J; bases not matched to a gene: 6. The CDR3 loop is CASSLDAGTGTYEQYF. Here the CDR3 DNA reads TGTGCCAGCAGCTTGGATGCCGGGACAGGGACCTACGAGCAGTACTTC.

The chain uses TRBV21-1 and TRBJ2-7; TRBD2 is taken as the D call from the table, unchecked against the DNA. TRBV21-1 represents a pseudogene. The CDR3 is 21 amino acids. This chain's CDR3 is CASSNRQARGLAGGAFYEQYF. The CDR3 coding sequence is TGTGCCAGCAGCAACCGACAGGCGAGAGGACTAGCGGGAGGCGCGTTTTACGAGCAGTACTTC.

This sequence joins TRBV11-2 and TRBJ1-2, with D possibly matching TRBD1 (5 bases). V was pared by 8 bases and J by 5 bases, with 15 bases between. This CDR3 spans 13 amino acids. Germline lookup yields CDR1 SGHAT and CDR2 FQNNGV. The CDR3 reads CASGPGLRYGYTF. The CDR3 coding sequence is TGTGCCAGCGGACCGGGACTCCGTTATGGCTACACCTTC.

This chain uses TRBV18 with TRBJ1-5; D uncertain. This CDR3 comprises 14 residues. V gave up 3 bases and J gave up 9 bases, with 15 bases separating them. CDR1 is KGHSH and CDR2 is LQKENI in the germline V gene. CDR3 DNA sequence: TGTGCCAGCTCACCCGTGGACTCTGGCGCGCCCCAGCATTTT. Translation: CASSPVDSGAPQHF.

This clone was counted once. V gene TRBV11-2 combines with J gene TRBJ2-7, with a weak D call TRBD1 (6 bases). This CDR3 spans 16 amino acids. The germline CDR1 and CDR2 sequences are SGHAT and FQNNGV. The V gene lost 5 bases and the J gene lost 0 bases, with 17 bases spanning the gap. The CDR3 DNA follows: TGTGCCAGCAGCCCTTCCGGGACATATTTCTCCTACGAGCAGTACTTC. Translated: CASSPSGTYFSYEQYF.

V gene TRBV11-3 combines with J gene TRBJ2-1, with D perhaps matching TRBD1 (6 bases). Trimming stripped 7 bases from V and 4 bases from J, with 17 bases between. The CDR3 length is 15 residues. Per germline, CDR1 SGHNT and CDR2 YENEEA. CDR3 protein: CASNVGDITYNEQFF. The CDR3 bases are TGTGCCAGCAACGTGGGGGACATAACATACAATGAGCAGTTCTTC. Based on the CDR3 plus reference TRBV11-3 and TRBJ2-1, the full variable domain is EAGVVQSPRYKIIEKKQPVAFWCNPISGHNTLYWYLQNLGQGPELLIRYENEEAVDDSQLPKDRFSAERLKGVDSTLKIQPAELGDSAVYLCASNVGDITYNEQFFGPGTRLTVL.

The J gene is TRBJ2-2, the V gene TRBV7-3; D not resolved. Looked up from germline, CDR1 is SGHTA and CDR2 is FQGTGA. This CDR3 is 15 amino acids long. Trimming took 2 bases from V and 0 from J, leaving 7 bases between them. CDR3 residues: CASSLGETNTGELFF. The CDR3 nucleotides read TGTGCCAGCAGCTTAGGAGAGACGAACACCGGGGAGCTGTTTTTT.

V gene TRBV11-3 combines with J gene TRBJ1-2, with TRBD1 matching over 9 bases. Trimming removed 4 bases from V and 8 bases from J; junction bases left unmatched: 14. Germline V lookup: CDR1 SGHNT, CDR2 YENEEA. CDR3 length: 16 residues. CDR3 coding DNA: TGTGCCAGCAGCTCCCTTAATACAGGGGGCATCTGGGGCTACACCTTC. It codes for CASSSLNTGGIWGYTF.